Listed below are T cell receptor beta chains from one sample, sequenced in a study of T cell responses to AZD1222 COVID-19 vaccine. Clones were read by immunoSEQ multiplex PCR, and TCRdb kept only the in-frame ones, dropping some. The profile shows approximately 80,000 clones, roughly nine tenths of them singletons. This specimen was peripheral blood, taken on day 0 of AZD1222 vaccination. The receptors were gathered from an adult in good health. Each CDR3 is given with its conserved first and last residue. The D gene is left open where the match is weak. Rows may omit the clone size; those that give it use once, few, many or a size class.

>TRBV6-6|TRBJ2-1|-|-
CASLERTYNEQFF
TGTGCCAGCCTCGAGCGAACCTACAATGAGCAGTTCTTC
>TRBV5-4|TRBJ2-3|-|-
CASSLGADLVDTQYF
TGTGCCAGCAGCTTGGGGGCCGACCTGGTGGATACGCAGTATTTT
>TRBV5-1|TRBJ2-2|-|-
CASSLEVGGSGELFF
TGCGCCAGCAGCTTGGAAGTTGGCGGCTCCGGGGAGCTGTTTTTT
>TRBV21-1|TRBJ2-1|once|-
CASSKESRSYNEQFF
TGTGCCAGCAGCAAAGAGTCTAGGTCCTACAATGAGCAGTTCTTC
>TRBV9|TRBJ1-1|-|-
CASSVLQTGEAFF
TGTGCCAGCAGCGTACTACAGACGGGCGAAGCTTTCTTT
>TRBV7-2|TRBJ1-1|-|TRBD1
CASSFGTGNTEAFF
TGTGCCAGCAGCTTCGGGACAGGGAACACTGAAGCTTTCTTT
>TRBV5-4|TRBJ1-2|many|-
CASSLAGGNTNYGYTF
TGTGCCAGCAGCTTGGCCGGTGGCAATACTAACTATGGCTACACCTTC
>TRBV24-1|TRBJ1-2|-|TRBD1
CATSDMTGRGYTF
TGTGCCACCAGTGACATGACAGGGAGAGGCTACACCTTC
>TRBV7-6|TRBJ1-1|-|-
CASSLSGWEGMNTEAFF
TGTGCCAGCAGCTTATCAGGTTGGGAGGGTATGAACACTGAAGCTTTCTTT
>TRBV6-4|TRBJ2-2|-|TRBD2
CASSEATSGNTGELFF
TGTGCCAGCAGTGAAGCGACTAGCGGAAACACCGGGGAGCTGTTTTTT
>TRBV12-5|TRBJ2-5|-|-
CASGLDLETQYF
TGTGCTAGTGGTTTGGACCTGGAGACCCAGTACTTC
>TRBV3-1/TRBV3-2|TRBJ2-1|-|TRBD2
CASSQASGLAGGEQFF
TGTGCCAGCAGCCAAGCCTCGGGACTAGCGGGGGGTGAGCAGTTCTTC
>TRBV7-2|TRBJ2-7|-|TRBD2
CASSLGGGISYEQYF
TGTGCCAGCAGCTTAGGGGGGGGAATATCCTACGAGCAGTACTTC
>TRBV5-4|TRBJ2-7|-|TRBD2
CASSFPSGRSQEQYF
TGTGCCAGCAGCTTTCCCAGCGGGAGGTCCCAAGAGCAGTACTTC
>TRBV28|TRBJ2-1|-|TRBD2
CASSPPTSGRHNEQFF
TGTGCCAGCAGTCCTCCGACTAGCGGGAGACACAATGAGCAGTTCTTC
>TRBV30|TRBJ1-5|-|-
CAWSLSIGDQPQHF
TGTGCCTGGAGTCTATCCATCGGGGATCAGCCCCAGCATTTT
>TRBV5-4|TRBJ2-5|-|-
CASSRGGGGGVETQYF
TGTGCCAGCAGCCGCGGTGGCGGGGGCGGGGTAGAGACCCAGTACTTC
>TRBV28|TRBJ2-7|-|-
CASSQGGYEQYF
TGTGCCAGCAGTCAGGGGGGCTACGAGCAGTACTTC
>TRBV10-1|TRBJ2-7|-|-
CASSEGLEQYF
TGCGCCAGCAGTGAGGGGCTCGAGCAGTACTTC
>TRBV19|TRBJ2-7|few|TRBD1
CASRGQGEYEQYF
TGTGCCAGTAGGGGACAGGGGGAGTACGAGCAGTACTTC
>TRBV7-9|TRBJ2-1|-|TRBD2
CASSPPSGRAGGEQFF
TGTGCCAGCAGCCCCCCTAGCGGGAGGGCCGGCGGTGAGCAGTTCTTC
>TRBV7-6|TRBJ2-1|-|TRBD2
CASTGSRGRATDNEQFF
TGTGCCAGCACAGGCAGTCGAGGGAGGGCCACCGACAATGAGCAGTTCTTC
>TRBV30|TRBJ2-4|once|-
CAWSGTDWSQYF
TGTGCCTGGAGTGGGACAGATTGGTCTCAGTACTTC
>TRBV4-1|TRBJ2-1|-|TRBD1
CASSHGTGGRTYNEQFF
TGCGCCAGCAGCCACGGAACAGGGGGTAGGACCTACAATGAGCAGTTCTTC
>TRBV10-2|TRBJ2-4|-|-
CASSDTGVGNIQYF
TGCGCCAGCAGTGATACGGGAGTGGGAAACATTCAGTACTTC
>TRBV9|TRBJ2-2|-|TRBD1
CASSDLWTGEPGLNTGELFF
TGTGCCAGCAGCGACCTATGGACAGGGGAGCCGGGACTCAACACCGGGGAGCTGTTTTTT
>TRBV6-5|TRBJ1-4|-|-
CASRAGGYEKLFF
TGTGCCAGCAGGGCCGGGGGATACGAAAAACTGTTTTTT
>TRBV18|TRBJ2-3|-|-
CASSDPTGGPFTDTQYF
TGTGCCAGCTCAGATCCAACGGGTGGTCCTTTCACAGATACGCAGTATTTT
>TRBV7-9|TRBJ2-2|once|TRBD1
CASSLGDRVTGELFF
TGTGCCAGCAGCTTAGGTGACAGGGTAACCGGGGAGCTGTTTTTT
>TRBV29-1|TRBJ2-1|-|-
CSVERTYNEQFF
TGCAGCGTTGAACGGACATACAATGAGCAGTTCTTC
>TRBV9|TRBJ2-1|-|TRBD2
CASSHGTSRSTYNEQFF
TGTGCCAGCAGCCACGGGACTAGCCGAAGCACCTACAATGAGCAGTTCTTC
>TRBV13|TRBJ2-7|-|-
CASSLGGYEQYF
TGTGCCAGCAGCTTAGGGGGTTACGAGCAGTACTTC
>TRBV28|TRBJ1-4|-|-
CASSRWANEKLFF
TGTGCCAGCAGTCGGTGGGCTAATGAAAAACTGTTTTTT
>TRBV3-1/TRBV3-2|TRBJ2-1|-|-
CASSQGSNEQFF
TGTGCCAGCAGCCAAGGGTCTAATGAGCAGTTCTTC
>TRBV12-3/TRBV12-4|TRBJ1-1|-|-
CASSFESNTEAFF
TGTGCCAGCAGTTTTGAGAGCAACACTGAAGCTTTCTTT
>TRBV6-1|TRBJ2-2|-|TRBD2
CASSERSGSGGELFF
TGTGCCAGCAGTGAACGTAGCGGGAGTGGCGGGGAGCTGTTTTTT
>TRBV5-6|TRBJ2-2|-|-
CASSLSDTGELFF
TGTGCCAGCAGCTTGTCGGACACCGGGGAGCTGTTTTTT
>TRBV18|TRBJ2-3|once|TRBD2
CASSRGLAEGGDTQYF
TGTGCCAGCTCACGCGGACTAGCGGAGGGGGGTGATACGCAGTATTTT
>TRBV15|TRBJ1-3|-|-
CATSGPSGNTIYF
TGTGCCACCTCCGGGCCCTCTGGAAACACCATATATTTT
>TRBV9|TRBJ1-3|-|-
CASSVGGLGNTIYF
TGTGCCAGCAGCGTAGGAGGGTTGGGAAACACCATATATTTT
>TRBV5-1|TRBJ2-5|-|TRBD1
CASSGYRGLGETQYF
TGCGCCAGCAGCGGATACAGGGGGCTAGGAGAGACCCAGTACTTC
>TRBV18|TRBJ1-5|-|-
CASSPSEAQPQHF
TGTGCCAGCTCACCATCGGAGGCTCAGCCCCAGCATTTT
>TRBV9|TRBJ2-5|once|-
CASSHLGETQYF
TGTGCCAGCAGCCATCTTGGAGAGACCCAGTACTTC
>TRBV5-1|TRBJ1-4|-|TRBD1
CASSPGGVRTNEKLFF
TGCGCCAGCAGCCCAGGGGGGGTTCGGACTAATGAAAAACTGTTTTTT
>TRBV9|TRBJ1-4|-|-
CASRGGSRESSEKLFF
TGTGCCAGCAGGGGGGGGAGTCGGGAGAGTAGTGAAAAACTGTTTTTT
>TRBV10-1|TRBJ1-1|-|-
CAPEKGEQEAFF
TGCGCCCCTGAAAAGGGGGAACAGGAAGCTTTCTTT
>TRBV19|TRBJ2-1|-|TRBD2
CASSAPTSGNYNEQFF
TGTGCCAGTAGTGCCCCTACTAGCGGGAATTACAATGAGCAGTTCTTC
>TRBV5-4|TRBJ2-7|-|TRBD2
CASSFRTSSNYYEQYF
TGTGCCAGCAGCTTCCGGACTAGCTCAAATTACTACGAGCAGTACTTC